This T cell receptor (beta chain) was retrieved from a study of cytotoxic CD8 clonotypes in ibrutinib-treated CLL. The CDR3 spans 12 residues. From germline, CDR1 is ENHRY and CDR2 SYGVKD. V was shortened by 3 bases and J by 2 bases, with 3 bases between the two germline ends. The data were produced by immunoSEQ multiplex PCR, yet TCRdb's version contains in-frame clones alone and is incomplete. The sample shows about 140,000 clones, 70% to 90% of them seen only once. V gene TRBV10-3 combines with J gene TRBJ2-3; D not certain. Sequenced here: PBMCs, sampled after 36 months of ibrutinib treatment. The sequence derives from a human donor with chronic lymphocytic leukemia. DNA for the CDR3: TGTGCCATCAGTGAAATCACAGATACGCAGTATTTT. This sequence encodes CAISEITDTQYF.